Here is one T cell receptor (beta chain) with its context. The data stem from a study of blood T cell repertoires in COVID-19. For the study at large: The samples span acute and convalescent COVID-19 from the United States, Italy and Spain. From T cells, B-cell-depleted T cells, or PBMCs came the material, which was cDNA or gDNA.

Trimming removed 4 bases from V and 2 bases from J; junction bases left unmatched: 7. CDR1 is SGHNT, CDR2 YYREEE, per germline (reference sequence). The CDR3 loop spans 15 amino acids. Original analysis: Estimated nucleated cell counts came from reference gene primer amplification. The data were produced by immunoSEQ multiplex PCR, yet TCRdb's version contains in-frame clones alone and is incomplete. D and trimming come from the DNA, and the V and J calls and clone size come from that table. The data hold 340,000 or so clones, with around 80% observed a single time. The sequenced sample consisted of peripheral blood. The source of this sequence is a man aged 25-45 years with active or convalescent COVID-19. This chain connects TRBV5-4 to TRBJ2-3, with 7 bases lining up with TRBD2. The CDR3 sequence is CASSVGGRVTDTQYF. The CDR3 DNA follows: TGTGCCAGCAGCGTTGGAGGGAGGGTCACAGATACGCAGTATTTT.